The entry below gives a single T cell receptor beta chain sequence along with its context. Its target is unknown. This entry is derived from a study of shared clonotypes between healthy human individuals. Study-wide findings and caveats: Naive CD4 clonotypes overlapped across several donors at around 5%. Richness estimates generally favored naive over memory subsets. Unshared clonotypes carried lower generation probabilities than those common to all four donors.

The naive CD8 fraction comprised CD45RO-negative cells positively selected for CCR7 and excluded terminally differentiated effector memory CD45RA+ cells. The protocol was immunoSEQ multiplex PCR, while the TCRdb copy is restricted to in-frame clones and leaves out a portion. Of about 1.9 million clones detected, approximately 92% appear once; the ten largest clones hold 1.5% to 2%. Material for sequencing was naive CD8+ T cells from PBMCs. The receptor was isolated from a man aged 18 to 29 in good health. Some clones in this sample may be carry-over from other donors' samples.

The DNA of the CDR3 is TGTGCCAGCAGCTTTGGGACTCCAAACAATGAGCAGTTCTTC. Translated: CASSFGTPNNEQFF. The chain combines TRBV7-9 with TRBJ2-1, with a tentative D call TRBD2 (6 bases). Germline V gene data show CDR1 as SEHNR and CDR2 as FQNEAQ (reference sequence). V was trimmed by 3 bases and J by 5 bases, leaving 11 bases between them. This CDR3 has 14 amino acids.